This T cell receptor beta chain was sequenced during a study of CD8 T cells in ankylosing spondylitis. TCRdb ran MiXCR on the 5' RACE reads and lists one entry per CDR3 protein. Among under 150,000 distinct CDR3 sequences listed, roughly 7.7% were seen once. With 8 bases removed from V and 0 bases from J, the gap between germline ends came to 11 bases. The CDR3 loop spans 14 amino acids. Germline lookup yields CDR1 MNHEY and CDR2 SVGEGT. This receptor was obtained from a male donor with ankylosing spondylitis. Sequencing used synovial fluid, either unsorted or a sorted T cell fraction (not recorded which). The chain has TRBV6-2 or TRBV6-3 and TRBJ2-1, with D unclear. This CDR3 reads CASAVRSSYNEQFF. The CDR3, as DNA: TGTGCCAGCGCAGTCAGAAGCTCCTACAATGAGCAGTTCTTC.